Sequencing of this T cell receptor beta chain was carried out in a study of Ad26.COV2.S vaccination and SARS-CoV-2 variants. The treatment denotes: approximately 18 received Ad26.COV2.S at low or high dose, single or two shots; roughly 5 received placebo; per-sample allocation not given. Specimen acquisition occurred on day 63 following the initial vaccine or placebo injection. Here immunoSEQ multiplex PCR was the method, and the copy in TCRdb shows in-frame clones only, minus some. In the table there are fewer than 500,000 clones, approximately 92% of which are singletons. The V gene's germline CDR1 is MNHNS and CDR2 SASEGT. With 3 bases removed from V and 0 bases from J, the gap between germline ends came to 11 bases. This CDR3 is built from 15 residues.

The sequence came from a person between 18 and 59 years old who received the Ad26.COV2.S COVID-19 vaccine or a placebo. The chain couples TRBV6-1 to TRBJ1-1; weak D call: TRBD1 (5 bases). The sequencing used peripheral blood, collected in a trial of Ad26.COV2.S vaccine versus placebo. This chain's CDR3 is CASSDAGQMNTEAFF. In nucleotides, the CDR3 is TGTGCCAGCAGTGATGCAGGACAAATGAACACTGAAGCTTTCTTT.